The T cell receptor (beta chain) under discussion was sequenced for a study of metastatic and nonmetastatic thyroid tumors. Study summary: Repertoires from blood and tumor or nodule tissue of malignant and benign thyroid patients were compared. Study findings and constraints: A significant increase in TCR beta diversity was reportedly seen in malignant thyroid tumors relative to benign nodules, in blood and tumor.

CDR1 is MDHEN and CDR2 is SYDVKM in the germline V gene. V lost 7 bases and J 0 bases, leaving 13 bases between the germline ends. The CDR3 spans 16 residues. In the original workflow: Clinicopathological groups of papillary thyroid cancer showed CDR3 differences that were used to build a distant-metastasis classifier. MiXCR was used by TCRdb to re-call the PCR reads. These V and J calls derive from TCRdb rather than the authors' analysis. The sample records about 9,400 clones, approximately 33% being singletons. Every patient was untreated before thyroid surgery. As concerns this clone: Its antigen is as yet unknown.

V gene TRBV28 combines with J gene TRBJ2-6, with D perhaps matching TRBD1 (5 bases). The receptor comes from a female donor with papillary thyroid cancer or a benign thyroid nodule (not recorded which). Some clones in this sample may be carry-over from other donors' samples. The sequenced material came from adjacent normal tissue. The CDR3 nucleotides are TGTGCCAGCACTCAGGGTCTCGGCTCTGGGGCCAACGTCCTGACTTTC. Amino acid sequence: CASTQGLGSGANVLTF.